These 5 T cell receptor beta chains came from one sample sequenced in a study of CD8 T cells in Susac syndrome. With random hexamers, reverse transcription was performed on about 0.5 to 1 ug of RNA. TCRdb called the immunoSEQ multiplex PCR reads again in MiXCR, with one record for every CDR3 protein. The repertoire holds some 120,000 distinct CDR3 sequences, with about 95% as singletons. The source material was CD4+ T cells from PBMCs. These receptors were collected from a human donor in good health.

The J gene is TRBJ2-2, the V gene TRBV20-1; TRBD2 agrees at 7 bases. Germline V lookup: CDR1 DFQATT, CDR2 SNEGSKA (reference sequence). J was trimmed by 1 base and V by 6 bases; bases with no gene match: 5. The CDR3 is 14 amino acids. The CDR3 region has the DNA TGCAGTGCCCTGCCGGGGGGGAACACCGGGGAGCTGTTTTTT. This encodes CSALPGGNTGELFF.

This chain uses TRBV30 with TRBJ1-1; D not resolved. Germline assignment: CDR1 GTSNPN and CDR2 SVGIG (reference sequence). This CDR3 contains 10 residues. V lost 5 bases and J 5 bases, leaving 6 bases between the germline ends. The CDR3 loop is CAWSMTEAFF. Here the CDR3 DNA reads TGTGCCTGGTCAATGACTGAAGCTTTCTTT.

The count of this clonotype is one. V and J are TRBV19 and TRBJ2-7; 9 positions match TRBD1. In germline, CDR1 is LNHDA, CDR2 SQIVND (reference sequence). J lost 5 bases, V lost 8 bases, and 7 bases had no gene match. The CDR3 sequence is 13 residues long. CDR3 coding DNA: TGTGCCAGTGCGGGGACAGGGTCAGACGAGCAGTACTTC. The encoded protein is CASAGTGSDEQYF. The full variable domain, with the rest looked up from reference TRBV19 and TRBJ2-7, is DGGITQSPKYLFRKEGQNVTLSCEQNLNHDAMYWYRQDPGQGLRLIYYSQIVNDFQKGDIAEGYSVSREKKESFPLTVTSAQKNPTAFYLCASAGTGSDEQYFGPGTRLTVT.

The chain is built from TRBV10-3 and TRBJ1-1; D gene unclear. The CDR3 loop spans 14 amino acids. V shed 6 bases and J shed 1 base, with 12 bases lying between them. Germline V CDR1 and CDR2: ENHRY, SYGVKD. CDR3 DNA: TGTGCCATCAGCGTGTTGGGAGGGAACACTGAAGCTTTCTTT. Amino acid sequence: CAISVLGGNTEAFF.

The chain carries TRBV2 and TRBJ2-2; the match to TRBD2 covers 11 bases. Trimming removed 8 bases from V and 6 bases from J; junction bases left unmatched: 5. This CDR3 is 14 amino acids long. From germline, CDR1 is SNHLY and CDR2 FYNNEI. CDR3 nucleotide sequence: TGTGCCAGCTCACTAGCGGGAGAGGCCGGGGAGCTGTTTTTT. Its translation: CASSLAGEAGELFF.